These 5 T cell receptor beta chains share one sample of origin, sequenced in a study of Ad26.COV2.S vaccination and SARS-CoV-2 variants. The treatment here: 15 to 20 received Ad26.COV2.S at low or high dose, single or two shots; roughly five received placebo; per-sample allocation not given. Day 63 after the first injection of vaccine or placebo was the sampling time. Assay used: immunoSEQ multiplex PCR; TCRdb lists only in-frame clones, some missing. The table records approximately 360,000 clones, 83% of them present only once. The sample consisted of peripheral blood, taken in a trial of Ad26.COV2.S vaccine versus placebo. The receptors shown here come from a person between 18 and 65 years old who received the Ad26.COV2.S COVID-19 vaccine or a placebo.

The chain uses TRBV9 and TRBJ2-5, with 9 bases identical to TRBD2. The V and J ends lost 3 bases and 5 bases, in that order; junction bases with no gene match: 5. Germline V CDR1 and CDR2: SGDLS, YYNGEE. This CDR3 has 14 residues. DNA for the CDR3: TGTGCCAGCAGCGCTCATGCGGGGGGGGAGACCCAGTACTTC. Translating gives CASSAHAGGETQYF.

The chain combines TRBV14 with TRBJ1-5; the D is unclear. The CDR3 length is 13 residues. V dropped 7 bases and J dropped 5 bases, with 12 bases sitting between them. Germline V gives CDR1 SGHDN, CDR2 FVKESK. CDR3: CASNHTPHQPQHF. Here the CDR3 DNA reads TGTGCCAGCAATCACACTCCTCATCAGCCCCAGCATTTT.

The CDR3 here is CASSFPGGETQYF. CDR3 DNA sequence: TGTGCCAGCAGCTTCCCGGGGGGAGAGACCCAGTACTTC. V usage is TRBV7-6 and J usage is TRBJ2-5, with 7 nucleotides matching TRBD2. V lost 3 bases, J lost 4 bases, and 2 bases stayed unmatched. The CDR3 loop spans 13 amino acids. The germline gives CDR1 SGHVS, CDR2 FNYEAQ.

J is TRBJ1-5 and V is TRBV27; D is perhaps TRBD1 (5 bases). Trimming removed 6 bases from V and 1 base from J, with 16 bases in between. Germline assignment: CDR1 MNHEY and CDR2 SMNVEV (reference sequence). The CDR3 has 16 residues. The DNA for the CDR3 is TGTGCCAGCAGGCGGGGCACAGATGGAAGCAATCAGCCCCAGCATTTT. This codes for CASRRGTDGSNQPQHF.

This chain connects TRBV6-5 to TRBJ1-5, with TRBD1 identical over 7 bases. Germline V gene sequence: CDR1 MNHEY, CDR2 SVGAGI. This CDR3 has 14 residues. V lost 8 bases to trimming and J lost 3 bases; unmatched junction nucleotides: 7. CDR3 in DNA: TGTGCCAGCCTCAGGGGGGGCTACAATCAGCCCCAGCATTTT. Translating it yields CASLRGGYNQPQHF.